Each of the 29 T cell receptor beta chains below was sequenced from the same sample in a study of CD8 T cells in ankylosing spondylitis. The study's findings and limits: Apparently characteristic of ankylosing spondylitis blood was a TCR beta motif (roughly eight highly homologous variants).

The antigens of these receptors remain unknown. TCRdb passed the 5' RACE reads through MiXCR, listing each CDR3 protein once. Of over 700,000 distinct CDR3 sequences listed, 15% to 20% are singletons. Specimen: blood, either unsorted or a sorted T cell fraction (not recorded which). These receptors were taken from a male donor with ankylosing spondylitis.

This chain uses TRBV20-1 with TRBJ1-1, with 10 nucleotides matching TRBD1. Germline V gene sequence: CDR1 DFQATT, CDR2 SNEGSKA (reference sequence). This CDR3 spans 14 amino acids. The V segment lost 6 bases and the J segment 1 base; nucleotides outside the gene matches: 5. The CDR3 DNA reads TGCAGTGCGCCGGACAGGGGGACGAACACTGAAGCTTTCTTT. This translates into CSAPDRGTNTEAFF.

The V and J genes are TRBV30 and TRBJ2-5; D uncertain. V was cut by 3 bases and J by 5 bases, with 16 bases left in between. This CDR3 contains 14 residues. Germline CDR1 GTSNPN, CDR2 SVGIG (reference sequence). The CDR3 region has the DNA TGTGCCTGGAGGCCGGCAGGCGGCCGGGAGACCCAGTACTTC. This gives the protein CAWRPAGGRETQYF.

This clonotype was counted at least ten times. The V gene is TRBV5-5, the J gene TRBJ1-1; D not resolved. CDR1 is SGHKS and CDR2 is YYEKEE in the germline V gene (reference sequence). The CDR3 has 11 residues. V gave up 2 bases and J gave up 8 bases, with 7 bases separating them. The CDR3 is CASSLVQEAFF. The CDR3 bases are TGTGCCAGCAGCTTAGTACAGGAAGCTTTCTTT. Looking up the rest from reference TRBV5-5 and TRBJ1-1 gives the full variable domain: DAGVTQSPTHLIKTRGQQVTLRCSPISGHKSVSWYQQVLGQGPQFIFQYYEKEERGRGNFPDRFSARQFPNYSSELNVNALLLGDSALYLCASSLVQEAFFGQGTRLTVV.

With respect to this clonotype: One end of the junction fails to match germline, which may point to a read error. The V call is TRBV5-1, the J call TRBJ2-3; 7 nucleotides match TRBD2. Per the germline V gene, CDR1 is SGHRS and CDR2 is YFSETQ. The CDR3 sequence is 15 residues long. CDR3 in DNA: TGCGCCAGCAGCATGATGGGGGGGTCTACAGATACGGAGTATTTT. It is translated as CASSMMGGSTDTEYF.

This clonotype was detected many times. This rearrangement joins TRBV10-3 to TRBJ2-1; unclear D gene. This CDR3 has 12 amino acids. Germline assignment: CDR1 ENHRY and CDR2 SYGVKD. V shed 3 bases and J shed 3 bases, with 3 bases lying between them. The CDR3 region has the DNA TGTGCCATCAGTGAATTCTACAATGAGCAGTTCTTC. This sequence encodes CAISEFYNEQFF.

The chain carries TRBV28 and TRBJ2-5; 11 bases align to TRBD2. Trimming took 4 bases from V and 2 from J; bases not matched to a gene: 6. The CDR3 totals 16 residues. Germline V gives CDR1 MDHEN, CDR2 SYDVKM. The CDR3 is CASSSPGLADQETQYF. The CDR3 DNA is TGTGCCAGCAGTTCTCCGGGACTAGCGGATCAAGAGACCCAGTACTTC.

The V gene is TRBV24-1, the J gene TRBJ1-5; unclear D gene. Trimming removed 12 bases from V and 2 bases from J, with 31 bases in between. Germline V CDR1 and CDR2: KGHDR, SFDVKD. CDR3 length: 19 amino acids. The CDR3 DNA reads as TGTGCCCGACCAATCCCCCCGGACCACGGTATTGTCGGCAATCAGCCCCAGCATTTT. Translated, it gives CARPIPPDHGIVGNQPQHF.

This clonotype has more than one count but fewer than ten. The V gene is TRBV20-1, the J gene TRBJ2-5; possibly TRBD1 or TRBD2 for D (6 bases each). This CDR3 spans 14 amino acids. V was trimmed by 6 bases and J by 0 bases, leaving 14 bases between them. From germline, CDR1 is DFQATT and CDR2 SNEGSKA (reference sequence). CDR3: CSAQEGGYQETQYF. The CDR3 region has the DNA TGCAGTGCCCAAGAGGGGGGCTACCAAGAGACCCAGTACTTC.

The chain combines TRBV7-9 with TRBJ1-2; D gene ambiguous. The CDR3 has 16 amino acids. V lost 5 bases, J lost 3 bases, and 19 bases lay in between. Germline V CDR1 and CDR2: SEHNR, FQNEAQ (reference sequence). CDR3 sequence (DNA): TGTGCCAGCAGCCCCCGACACATCTCAGGAGACTATGGCTACACCTTC. This encodes CASSPRHISGDYGYTF.

This rearrangement joins TRBV25-1 to TRBJ1-1, with a possible D match to TRBD1 (5 bases). The germline V and J ends were trimmed by 3 bases and 6 bases, with 14 bases remaining between them. This CDR3 has 14 amino acids. Per germline, CDR1 MGHDK and CDR2 SYGVNS. In DNA, the CDR3 is TGTGCCAGCAGTGACTCGTGGGGCAGCGCTGAAGCTTTCTTT. Translated, it gives CASSDSWGSAEAFF.

This clonotype was detected a few times. The rearrangement uses TRBV18 and TRBJ2-3; 7 nucleotides line up with TRBD2. Germline V CDR1 and CDR2: KGHSH, LQKENI. The CDR3 covers 16 residues. V gave up 3 bases and J gave up 4 bases; unmatched junction bases: 10. This CDR3 reads CASSPSLAAGADTQYF. The CDR3 coding sequence is TGTGCCAGCTCACCGAGCCTAGCGGCGGGAGCAGATACGCAGTATTTT. The full variable domain, in which reference TRBV18 and TRBJ2-3 provide the parts outside the CDR3, is NAGVMQNPRHLVRRRGQEARLRCSPMKGHSHVYWYRQLPEEGLKFMVYLQKENIIDESGMPKERFSAEFPKEGPSILRIQQVVRGDSAAYFCASSPSLAAGADTQYFGPGTRLTVL.

V gene TRBV20-1 combines with J gene TRBJ1-1; D is perhaps TRBD1 (6 bases). V gave up 0 bases and J gave up 5 bases, with 10 bases separating them. Germline CDR1 DFQATT, CDR2 SNEGSKA (reference sequence). CDR3 length: 13 amino acids. DNA for the CDR3: TGCAGTGCTAGAGAGAGGGGGTCGACTGAAGCTTTCTTT. Encoded protein: CSARERGSTEAFF.

The chain uses TRBV7-8 and TRBJ1-5; weak D call: TRBD1 (5 bases). This CDR3 is built from 18 residues. Looked up from germline, CDR1 is SGHVS and CDR2 is FQNEAQ. V lost 4 bases and J lost 1, with 20 bases in between. CDR3 loop: CASSWGVSAGGSNQPQHF. DNA for the CDR3: TGTGCCAGCAGCTGGGGGGTTTCGGCGGGAGGCAGCAATCAGCCCCAGCATTTT.

This clonotype turned up a few times. This chain connects TRBV3-1 to TRBJ2-1, with a weak D call TRBD1 (5 bases). V gave up 9 bases and J gave up 9 bases, with 15 bases separating them. Germline CDR1 reads LGHDT; CDR2 reads YNNKEL (reference sequence). The CDR3 contains 12 residues. The CDR3 DNA reads TGTGCCAGTAGACCCTCCACAGGTGAGCAGTTCTTC. It codes for CASRPSTGEQFF.

This clonotype has just a few counts. The V and J genes are TRBV19 and TRBJ2-2; 7 nucleotides agree with TRBD1. The CDR3 spans 13 residues. Looked up from germline, CDR1 is LNHDA and CDR2 is SQIVND (reference sequence). The junction had 6 bases not matched to a gene; V was cut back by 8 bases and J by 6 bases. The DNA for the CDR3 is TGTGCCAGTGGCCTCGACAGGGCCGGGGAGCTGTTTTTT. Amino acids: CASGLDRAGELFF.

This clonotype has just a few counts. The CDR3 reads CASSYDWGEEKLFF. The CDR3 DNA sequence: TGTGCCAGCAGTTACGACTGGGGTGAGGAAAAACTGTTTTTT. The chain carries TRBV6-5 and TRBJ1-4; D gene uncertain. The germline CDR1 and CDR2 sequences are MNHEY and SVGAGI. The CDR3 has 14 amino acids. V lost 2 bases and J lost 8, with 12 bases in between.

This chain joins TRBV19 and TRBJ1-5; TRBD1 matches 10 bases. The CDR3 is 18 residues long. Germline lookup yields CDR1 LNHDA and CDR2 SQIVND (reference sequence). Trimming removed 5 bases from V and 2 bases from J; junction bases left unmatched: 12. This CDR3 reads CASSPGQGSLSGNQPQHF. CDR3 nucleotides: TGTGCCAGTAGTCCGGGACAGGGGTCTTTAAGCGGCAATCAGCCCCAGCATTTT.

The sample holds a few counts of this clonotype. The gene calls are TRBV6-5 and TRBJ2-3, with 8 positions matching TRBD1. Germline lookup yields CDR1 MNHEY and CDR2 SVGAGI. V lost 1 base and J lost 3; bases outside the gene matches: 12. CDR3 length: 18 amino acids. CDR3 DNA: TGTGCCAGCAGTTACTATGGTTTCGGGCAGGGGGCAACAGATACGCAGTATTTT. Its translation is CASSYYGFGQGATDTQYF.

The chain carries TRBV6-5 and TRBJ2-1; D is undetermined. Trimming shortened V by 2 bases and J by 6 bases, and 8 bases separated the two germline ends. CDR1 and CDR2 from the germline V gene are MNHEY and SVGAGI. There are 13 residues in the CDR3. CDR3 nucleotides: TGTGCCAGCAGTTACGGGGTAGGCAATGAGCAGTTCTTC. Translating gives CASSYGVGNEQFF.

V is TRBV6-2 or TRBV6-3 and J is TRBJ2-7; a possible D gene is TRBD1 (5 bases). The V gene's germline CDR1 is MNHEY and CDR2 SVGEGT. This CDR3 spans 15 amino acids. V shed 2 bases and J shed 0 bases, with 11 bases lying between them. CDR3 sequence reads: CASSYGIDSSYEQYF. CDR3 coding DNA: TGTGCCAGCAGTTACGGTATCGACAGCTCCTACGAGCAGTACTTC.

This clonotype was counted only a few times. The gene calls are TRBV20-1 and TRBJ2-3; no clear D gene. CDR1 and CDR2 (germline): DFQATT, SNEGSKA (reference sequence). The CDR3 sequence is 13 residues long. The V end was cut by 0 bases, the J end by 6 bases, with 10 bases between. This chain's CDR3 is CSARDKVVDTQYF. CDR3 bases: TGCAGTGCTAGAGATAAGGTCGTGGATACGCAGTATTTT.

This clonotype was seen many times. The chain has TRBV7-9 and TRBJ2-2, with unresolved D. This CDR3 spans 15 amino acids. The V end was cut by 0 bases, the J end by 5 bases, with 10 bases between. CDR1 and CDR2 from the germline V gene are SEHNR and FQNEAQ (reference sequence). The chain's CDR3 is CASSLAVAATGELFF. The CDR3 bases are TGTGCCAGCAGCTTAGCGGTGGCCGCGACCGGGGAGCTGTTTTTT.

This clonotype was recorded at least ten times. This chain links TRBV30 with TRBJ2-3, with TRBD2 matching over 7 bases. This CDR3 spans 14 amino acids. V was clipped by 0 bases and J by 4 bases; unmatched bases: 4. CDR1 is GTSNPN and CDR2 is SVGIG in the germline V gene (reference sequence). The CDR3 nucleotides read TGTGCCTGGAGTGTGCAGGGAGGGTCAGATACGCAGTATTTT. Its protein is CAWSVQGGSDTQYF.

This clonotype was seen more than once but under ten times. The chain combines TRBV10-3 with TRBJ2-1; 8 positions agree with TRBD1. V lost 6 bases, J lost 7 bases, and 11 bases stayed unmatched. CDR3 size: 15 residues. In germline, CDR1 is ENHRY, CDR2 SYGVKD. This CDR3 reads CAISRSDRGENEQFF. The CDR3 nucleotides read TGTGCCATCAGCCGATCCGACAGGGGAGAGAATGAGCAGTTCTTC.

This clonotype has ten or more counts. The chain carries TRBV12-3 or TRBV12-4 and TRBJ2-1; 9 positions match TRBD2. J lost 0 bases, V lost 5 bases, and 8 bases had no gene match. This CDR3 is 17 amino acids long. In DNA form, the CDR3 reads TGTGCCAGCAGTCCTCATAGCGGGGGTTACTCCTACAATGAGCAGTTCTTC. Residues: CASSPHSGGYSYNEQFF.

This clonotype appeared a few times. The chain has TRBV4-2 and TRBJ2-1; TRBD2 matches at 7 bases. Looked up from germline, CDR1 is LGHNA and CDR2 is YNFKEQ. The CDR3 covers 14 residues. V was pared by 6 bases and J by 3 bases, with 5 bases of the junction left unmatched. CDR3 residues: CASRPAGSYNEQFF. Here the CDR3 DNA reads TGTGCCAGCAGGCCAGCGGGGAGCTACAATGAGCAGTTCTTC.

A few counts support this clonotype. This sequence joins TRBV12-3 or TRBV12-4 and TRBJ2-1, with TRBD1 as a possible D gene (5 bases). Trimming took off 5 bases at V and 7 bases at J, with 18 bases between the two ends. The CDR3 consists of 15 residues. CDR3 sequence: CASSPPAGIKNEQFF. CDR3 in DNA: TGTGCCAGCAGTCCACCCGCAGGGATTAAGAATGAGCAGTTCTTC.

This rearrangement joins TRBV11-2 to TRBJ2-1; D ambiguous. Trimming removed 5 bases from V and 4 bases from J, with 9 bases in between. The CDR3 loop spans 13 amino acids. Germline V gives CDR1 SGHAT, CDR2 FQNNGV. DNA for the CDR3: TGTGCCAGCAGCGCCCGACTTTACAATGAGCAGTTCTTC. It yields the protein CASSARLYNEQFF.

This clonotype was recorded once. DNA of the CDR3: TGTGCCAGCAGCAAATTGACAGGGCCCGGGGAGCTGTTTTTT. Translating gives CASSKLTGPGELFF. The chain carries TRBV3-1 and TRBJ2-2; TRBD1 aligns across 7 bases. J gave up 6 bases and V 5 bases, and 6 bases lay outside the gene matches. Germline values: CDR1 LGHDT, CDR2 YNNKEL (reference sequence). The CDR3 contains 14 residues.